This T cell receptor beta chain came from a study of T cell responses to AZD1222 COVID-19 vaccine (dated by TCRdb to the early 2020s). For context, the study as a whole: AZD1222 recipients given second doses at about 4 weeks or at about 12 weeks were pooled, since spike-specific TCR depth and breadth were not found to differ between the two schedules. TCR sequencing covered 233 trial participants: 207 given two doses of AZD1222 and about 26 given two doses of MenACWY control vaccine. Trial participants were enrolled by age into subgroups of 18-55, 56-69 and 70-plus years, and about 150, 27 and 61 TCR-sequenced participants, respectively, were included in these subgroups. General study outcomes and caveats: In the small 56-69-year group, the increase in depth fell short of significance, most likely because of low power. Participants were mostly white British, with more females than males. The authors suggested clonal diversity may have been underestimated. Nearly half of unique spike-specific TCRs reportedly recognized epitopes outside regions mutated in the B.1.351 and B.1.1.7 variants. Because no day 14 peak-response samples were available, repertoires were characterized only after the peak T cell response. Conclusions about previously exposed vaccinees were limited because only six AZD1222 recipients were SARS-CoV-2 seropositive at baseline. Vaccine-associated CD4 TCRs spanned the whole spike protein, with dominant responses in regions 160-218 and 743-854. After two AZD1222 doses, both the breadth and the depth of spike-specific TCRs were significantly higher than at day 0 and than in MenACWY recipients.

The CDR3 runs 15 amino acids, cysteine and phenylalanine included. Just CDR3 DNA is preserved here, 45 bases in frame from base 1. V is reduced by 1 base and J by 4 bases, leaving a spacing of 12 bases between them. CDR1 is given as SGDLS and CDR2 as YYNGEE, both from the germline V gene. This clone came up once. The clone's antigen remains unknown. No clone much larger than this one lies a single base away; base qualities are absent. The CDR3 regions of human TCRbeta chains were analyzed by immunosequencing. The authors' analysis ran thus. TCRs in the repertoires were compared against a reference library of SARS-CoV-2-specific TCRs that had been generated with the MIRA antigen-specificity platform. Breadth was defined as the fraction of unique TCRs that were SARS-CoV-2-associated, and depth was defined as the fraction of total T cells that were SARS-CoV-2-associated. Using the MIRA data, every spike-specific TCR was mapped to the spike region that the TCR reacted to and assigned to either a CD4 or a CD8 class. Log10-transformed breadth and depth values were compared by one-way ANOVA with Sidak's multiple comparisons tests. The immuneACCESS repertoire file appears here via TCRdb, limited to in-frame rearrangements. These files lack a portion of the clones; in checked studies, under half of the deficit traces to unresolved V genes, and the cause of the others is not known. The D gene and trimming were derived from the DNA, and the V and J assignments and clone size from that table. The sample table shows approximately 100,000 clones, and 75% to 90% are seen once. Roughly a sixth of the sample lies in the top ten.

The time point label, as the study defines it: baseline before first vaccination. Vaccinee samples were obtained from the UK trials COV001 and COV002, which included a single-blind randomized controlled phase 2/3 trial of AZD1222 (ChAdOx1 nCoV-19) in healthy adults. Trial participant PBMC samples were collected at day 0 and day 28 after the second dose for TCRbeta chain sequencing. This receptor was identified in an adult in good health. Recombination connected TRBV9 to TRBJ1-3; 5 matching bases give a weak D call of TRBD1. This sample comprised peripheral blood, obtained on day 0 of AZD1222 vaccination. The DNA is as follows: TGTGCCAGCAGCGTAAATGACGGACACGGAAACACCATATATTTT. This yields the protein CASSVNDGHGNTIYF.